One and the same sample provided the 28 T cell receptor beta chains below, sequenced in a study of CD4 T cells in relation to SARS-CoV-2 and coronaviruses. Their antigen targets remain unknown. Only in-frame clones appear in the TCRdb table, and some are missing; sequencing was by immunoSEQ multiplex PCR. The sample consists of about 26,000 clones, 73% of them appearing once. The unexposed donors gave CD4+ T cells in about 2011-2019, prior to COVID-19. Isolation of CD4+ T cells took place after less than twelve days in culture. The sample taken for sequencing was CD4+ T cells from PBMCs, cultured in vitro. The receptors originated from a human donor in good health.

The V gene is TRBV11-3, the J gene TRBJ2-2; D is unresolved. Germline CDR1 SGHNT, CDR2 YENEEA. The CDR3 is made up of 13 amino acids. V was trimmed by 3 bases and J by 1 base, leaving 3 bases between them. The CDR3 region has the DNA TGTGCCAGCAGCTTCGGGAACACCGGGGAGCTGTTTTTT. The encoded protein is CASSFGNTGELFF.

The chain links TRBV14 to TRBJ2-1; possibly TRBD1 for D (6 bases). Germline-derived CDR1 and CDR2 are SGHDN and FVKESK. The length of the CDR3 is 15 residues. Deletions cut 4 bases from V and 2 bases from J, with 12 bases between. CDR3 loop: CASSRTGTTYNEQFF. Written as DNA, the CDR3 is TGTGCCAGCAGCCGCACCGGGACAACCTACAATGAGCAGTTCTTC. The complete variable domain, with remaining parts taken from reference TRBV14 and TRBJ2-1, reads EAGVTQFPSHSVIEKGQTVTLRCDPISGHDNLYWYRRVMGKEIKFLLHFVKESKQDESGMPNNRFLAERTGGTYSTLKVQPAELEDSGVYFCASSRTGTTYNEQFFGPGTRLTVL.

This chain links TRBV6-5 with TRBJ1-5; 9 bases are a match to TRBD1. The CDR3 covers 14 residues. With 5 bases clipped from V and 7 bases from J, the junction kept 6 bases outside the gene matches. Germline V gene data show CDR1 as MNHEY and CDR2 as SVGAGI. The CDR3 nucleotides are TGTGCCAGCAGTCCGGGACAGGGACACCAGCCCCAGCATTTT. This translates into CASSPGQGHQPQHF.

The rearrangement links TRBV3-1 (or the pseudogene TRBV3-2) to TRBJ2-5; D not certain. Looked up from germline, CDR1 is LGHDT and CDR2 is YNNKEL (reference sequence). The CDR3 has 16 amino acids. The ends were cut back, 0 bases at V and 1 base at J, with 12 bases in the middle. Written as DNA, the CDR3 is TGTGCCAGCAGCCAAGAAATGTGGGCCCGCCAAGAGACCCAGTACTTC. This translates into CASSQEMWARQETQYF.

DNA of the CDR3: TGCGCCAGCAGCCGCCAGGGGGCCCGTAAGGAAAAACTGTTTTTT. Protein product: CASSRQGARKEKLFF. V and J are TRBV4-3 and TRBJ1-4; 8 bases agree with TRBD1. The CDR3 totals 15 residues. Germline CDR1 and CDR2: LGHNA and YSLEER. V was pared by 4 bases and J by 8 bases, with 9 bases of the junction left unmatched.

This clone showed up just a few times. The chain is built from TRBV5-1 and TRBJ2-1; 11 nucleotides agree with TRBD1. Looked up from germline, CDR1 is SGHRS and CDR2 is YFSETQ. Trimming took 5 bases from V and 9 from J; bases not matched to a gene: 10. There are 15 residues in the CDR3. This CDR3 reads CASSPRTGGGSEQFF. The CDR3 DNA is TGCGCCAGCAGTCCAAGGACAGGGGGCGGGAGTGAGCAGTTCTTC.

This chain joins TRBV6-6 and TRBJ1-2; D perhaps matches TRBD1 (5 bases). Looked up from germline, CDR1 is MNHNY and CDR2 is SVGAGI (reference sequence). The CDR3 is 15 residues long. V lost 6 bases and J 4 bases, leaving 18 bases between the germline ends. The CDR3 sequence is CASRVTGSFGYGYTF. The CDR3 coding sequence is TGTGCCAGCAGGGTAACAGGCAGTTTTGGCTATGGCTACACCTTC.

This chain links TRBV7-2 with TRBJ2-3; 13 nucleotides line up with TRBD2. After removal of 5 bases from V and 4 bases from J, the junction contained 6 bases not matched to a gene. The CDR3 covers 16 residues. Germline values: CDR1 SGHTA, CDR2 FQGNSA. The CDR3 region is CASSPRLAGGSDTQYF. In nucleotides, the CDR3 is TGTGCCAGCAGCCCACGACTAGCGGGGGGTTCAGATACGCAGTATTTT.

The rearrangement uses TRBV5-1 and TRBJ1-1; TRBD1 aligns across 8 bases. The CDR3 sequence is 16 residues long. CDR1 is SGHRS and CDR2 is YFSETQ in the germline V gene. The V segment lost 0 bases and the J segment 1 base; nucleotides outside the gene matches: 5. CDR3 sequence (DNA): TGCGCCAGCAGCTTGGACACACAGGGGGGGAACACTGAAGCTTTCTTT. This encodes CASSLDTQGGNTEAFF.

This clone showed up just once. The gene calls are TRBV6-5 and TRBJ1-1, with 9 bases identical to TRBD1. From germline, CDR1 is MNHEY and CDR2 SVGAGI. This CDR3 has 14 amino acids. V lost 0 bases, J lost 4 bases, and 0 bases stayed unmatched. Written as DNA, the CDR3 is TGTGCCAGCAGTTACTCGACAGGGGGCACTGAAGCTTTCTTT. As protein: CASSYSTGGTEAFF.

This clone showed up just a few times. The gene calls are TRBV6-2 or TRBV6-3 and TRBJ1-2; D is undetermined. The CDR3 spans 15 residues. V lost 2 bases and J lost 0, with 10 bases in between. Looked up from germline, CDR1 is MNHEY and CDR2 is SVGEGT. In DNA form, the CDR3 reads TGTGCCAGCAGTTACACGGGGAGAACTAACTATGGCTACACCTTC. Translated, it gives CASSYTGRTNYGYTF.

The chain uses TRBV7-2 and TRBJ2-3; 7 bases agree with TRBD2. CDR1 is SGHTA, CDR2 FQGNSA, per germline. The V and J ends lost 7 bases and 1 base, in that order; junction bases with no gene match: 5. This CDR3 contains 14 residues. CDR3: CASTFGGGTDTQYF. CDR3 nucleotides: TGTGCCAGCACTTTTGGGGGGGGCACAGATACGCAGTATTTT. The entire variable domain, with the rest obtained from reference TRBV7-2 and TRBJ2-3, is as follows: GAGVSQSPSNKVTEKGKDVELRCDPISGHTALYWYRQSLGQGLEFLIYFQGNSAPDKSGLPSDRFSAERTGGSVSTLTIQRTQQEDSAVYLCASTFGGGTDTQYFGPGTRLTVL.

DNA for the CDR3: TGTGCCAGCAGCCTCGGGACACCACAAGAGACCCAGTACTTC. It specifies CASSLGTPQETQYF. The chain joins TRBV4-2 to TRBJ2-5, with D tentatively TRBD1 (6 bases). This CDR3 region has 14 residues. V shed 4 bases and J shed 2 bases, with 11 bases lying between them. Germline CDR1 reads LGHNA; CDR2 reads YNFKEQ.

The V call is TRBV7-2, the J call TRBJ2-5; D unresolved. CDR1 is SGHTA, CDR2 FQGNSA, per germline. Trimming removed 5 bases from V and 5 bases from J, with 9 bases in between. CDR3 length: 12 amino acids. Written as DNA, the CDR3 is TGTGCCAGCAGCACCCAGTACGAGACCCAGTACTTC. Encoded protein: CASSTQYETQYF.

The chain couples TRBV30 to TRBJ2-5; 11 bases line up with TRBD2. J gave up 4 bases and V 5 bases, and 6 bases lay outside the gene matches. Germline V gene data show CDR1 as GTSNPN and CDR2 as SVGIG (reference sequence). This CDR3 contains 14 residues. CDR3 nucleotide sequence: TGTGCCTGGTGCCTTACTAGCGGGGGAGAGACCCAGTACTTC. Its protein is CAWCLTSGGETQYF.

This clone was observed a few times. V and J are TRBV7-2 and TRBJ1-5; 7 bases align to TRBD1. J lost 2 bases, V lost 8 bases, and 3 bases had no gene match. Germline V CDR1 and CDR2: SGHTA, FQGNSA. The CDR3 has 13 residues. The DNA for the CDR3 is TGTGCCAGCGGAGGACAGGGCAATCAGCCCCAGCATTTT. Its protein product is CASGGQGNQPQHF.

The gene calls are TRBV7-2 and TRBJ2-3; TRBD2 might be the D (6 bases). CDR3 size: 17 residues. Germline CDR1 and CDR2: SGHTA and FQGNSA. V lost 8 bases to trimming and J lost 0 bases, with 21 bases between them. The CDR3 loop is CASSQLGGVYSTDTQYF. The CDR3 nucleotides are TGTGCCAGCTCTCAACTCGGAGGGGTCTATAGCACAGATACGCAGTATTTT.

The CDR3 DNA is TGTGCCAGCAGCTTAGTAGGAGCGGAGAAGGACATTCAGTACTTC. Amino acids: CASSLVGAEKDIQYF. V and J are TRBV11-2 and TRBJ2-4, with D perhaps TRBD2 (5 bases). Trimming shortened V by 1 base and J by 8 bases, and 15 bases separated the two germline ends. The CDR3 sequence is 15 residues long. Germline-derived CDR1 and CDR2 are SGHAT and FQNNGV.

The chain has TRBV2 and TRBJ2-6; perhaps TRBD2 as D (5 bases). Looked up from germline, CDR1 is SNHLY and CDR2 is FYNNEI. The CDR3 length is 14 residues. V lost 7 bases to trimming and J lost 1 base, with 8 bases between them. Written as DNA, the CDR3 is TGTGCCAGCAAACGGGATTCTGGGGCCAACGTCCTGACTTTC. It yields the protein CASKRDSGANVLTF.

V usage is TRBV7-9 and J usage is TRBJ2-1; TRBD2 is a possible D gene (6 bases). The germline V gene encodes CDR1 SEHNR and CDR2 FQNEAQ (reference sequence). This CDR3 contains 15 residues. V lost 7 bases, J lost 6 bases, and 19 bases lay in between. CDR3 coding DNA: TGTGCCAGCACCCGCCTGGCGGGAAGGGCCAATGAGCAGTTCTTC. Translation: CASTRLAGRANEQFF. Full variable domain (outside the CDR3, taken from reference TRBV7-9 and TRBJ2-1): DTGVSQNPRHKITKRGQNVTFRCDPISEHNRLYWYRQTLGQGPEFLTYFQNEAQLEKSRLLSDRFSAERPKGSFSTLEIQRTEQGDSAMYLCASTRLAGRANEQFFGPGTRLTVL.

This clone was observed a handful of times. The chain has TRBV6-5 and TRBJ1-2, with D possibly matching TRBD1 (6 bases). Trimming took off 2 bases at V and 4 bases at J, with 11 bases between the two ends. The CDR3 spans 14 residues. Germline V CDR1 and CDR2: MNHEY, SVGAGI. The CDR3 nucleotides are TGTGCCAGCAGTTACGGAACAGGGTTCTATGGCTACACCTTC. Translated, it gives CASSYGTGFYGYTF.

The CDR3 region is CASSPRQGVMNTEAFF. The CDR3 DNA reads TGTGCCAGCAGCCCTAGACAGGGGGTAATGAACACTGAAGCTTTCTTT. The chain employs TRBV7-9 and TRBJ1-1; 9 bases line up with TRBD1. CDR1 is SEHNR, CDR2 FQNEAQ, per germline (reference sequence). Trimming cost V 5 bases and J 0 bases; bases outside gene matches: 7. The CDR3 has 16 residues.

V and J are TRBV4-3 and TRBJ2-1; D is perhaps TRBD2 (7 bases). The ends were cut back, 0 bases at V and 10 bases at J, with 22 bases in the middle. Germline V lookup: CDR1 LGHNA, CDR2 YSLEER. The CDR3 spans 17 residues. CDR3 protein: CASSQDPGGGPSGEQFF. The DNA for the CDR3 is TGCGCCAGCAGCCAAGATCCTGGCGGGGGCCCCTCAGGGGAGCAGTTCTTC.

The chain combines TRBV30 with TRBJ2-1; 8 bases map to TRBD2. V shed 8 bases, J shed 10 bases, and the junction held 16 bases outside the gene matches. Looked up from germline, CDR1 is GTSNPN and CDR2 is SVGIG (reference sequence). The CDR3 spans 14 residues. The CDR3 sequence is CAQLGREAPREQFF. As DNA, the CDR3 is TGTGCCCAATTGGGGCGGGAGGCCCCTAGGGAGCAGTTCTTC.

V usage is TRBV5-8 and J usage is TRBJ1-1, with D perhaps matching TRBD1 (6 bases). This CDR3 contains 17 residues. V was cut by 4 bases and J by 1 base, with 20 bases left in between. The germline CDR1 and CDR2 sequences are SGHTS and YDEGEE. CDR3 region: CASSKELQTGRNTEAFF. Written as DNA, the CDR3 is TGTGCCAGCAGCAAAGAACTCCAGACAGGTCGGAACACTGAAGCTTTCTTT.

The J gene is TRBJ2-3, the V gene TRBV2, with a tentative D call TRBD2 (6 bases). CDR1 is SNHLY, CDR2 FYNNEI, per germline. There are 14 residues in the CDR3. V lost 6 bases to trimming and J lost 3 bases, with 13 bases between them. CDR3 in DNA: TGTGCCAGCAGGGTTAGTGGGGGGACAGATACGCAGTATTTT. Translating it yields CASRVSGGTDTQYF.

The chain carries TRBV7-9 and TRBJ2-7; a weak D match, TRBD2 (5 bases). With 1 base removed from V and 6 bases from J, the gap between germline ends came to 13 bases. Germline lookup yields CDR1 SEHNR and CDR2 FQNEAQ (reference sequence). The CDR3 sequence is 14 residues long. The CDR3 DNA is TGTGCCAGCAGCTTAGAGATGGAGGCCTCCGAGCAGTACTTC. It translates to CASSLEMEASEQYF.

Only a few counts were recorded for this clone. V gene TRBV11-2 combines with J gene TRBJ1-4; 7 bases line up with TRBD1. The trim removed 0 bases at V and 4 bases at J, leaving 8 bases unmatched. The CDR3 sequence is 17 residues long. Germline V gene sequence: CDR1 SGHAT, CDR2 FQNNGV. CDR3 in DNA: TGTGCCAGCAGCTTAGATAGTCGGCAGGGGGTTAATGAAAAACTGTTTTTT. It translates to CASSLDSRQGVNEKLFF.